This T cell receptor beta chain emerged from a study of CD8 T cells in ankylosing spondylitis. This CDR3 spans 16 amino acids. Germline V CDR1 and CDR2: SGHRS, YFSETQ. V lost 0 bases to trimming and J lost 1 base, with 12 bases between them. Study-level results: Some motif variants had been reported before (in reactive arthritis synovial fluid and blood). CD8+ disease-linked clones were present at relatively low frequencies in blood. Disease-associated clones were reportedly significantly overrepresented in matched ankylosing spondylitis synovial fluid. Blood from ankylosing spondylitis patients appeared to carry a characteristic roughly eight-variant TCR beta motif.

For this clonotype: The antigen remains unidentified.

Quantitative molecular-barcoded 5'-RACE generated the TCR beta libraries. TCRdb ran MiXCR on the 5' RACE reads and lists one entry per CDR3 protein. The sample comprises about 480,000 distinct CDR3 sequences, more than 15% of which are singletons, and over 1% rests with the top ten. This chain connects TRBV5-1 to TRBJ2-3; D gene ambiguous. Sequenced input: blood, either unsorted or a sorted T cell fraction (not recorded which). The clonotype originates from a male donor with ankylosing spondylitis. CDR3 sequence: CASSLVGPGGTDTQYF. In DNA, the CDR3 is TGCGCCAGCAGCTTGGTTGGGCCCGGAGGCACAGATACGCAGTATTTT.